This T cell receptor (beta chain) was observed in a study of cytomegalovirus exposure and HLA in healthy donors. Findings of the study overall: TCR beta chains associated with HLA were, in a later analysis, more clonally expanded than equally common others. TRBV6-2, TRBV6-3 and other indistinguishable V segments were excluded. Roughly uniform depth of sequencing across donors was assumed in presence/absence analyses. TCR beta chain V- and J-gene trimming was linked, in a later analysis, to a missense variant in DCLRE1C.

With regard to this clone: The antigen is undetermined.

The CDR3 consists of 11 residues. V lost 8 bases and J lost 7; bases outside the gene matches: 3. In germline, CDR1 is KGHSH, CDR2 LQKENI. The PCR employed 60 Vbeta primers together with 13 Jbeta primers. Profiled with immunoSEQ multiplex PCR; TCRdb holds only in-frame clones, not every one. The sample holds around 110,000 clones, around four fifths seen once. The TCR originated in a man aged 50 to 60 in good health and CMV-seronegative. The chain joins TRBV18 to TRBJ1-1; 8 nucleotides align to TRBD1. The specimen was PBMCs. CDR3 sequence (DNA): TGTGCCAGCGCTGGACAGGGTGAAGCTTTCTTT. It codes for CASAGQGEAFF.